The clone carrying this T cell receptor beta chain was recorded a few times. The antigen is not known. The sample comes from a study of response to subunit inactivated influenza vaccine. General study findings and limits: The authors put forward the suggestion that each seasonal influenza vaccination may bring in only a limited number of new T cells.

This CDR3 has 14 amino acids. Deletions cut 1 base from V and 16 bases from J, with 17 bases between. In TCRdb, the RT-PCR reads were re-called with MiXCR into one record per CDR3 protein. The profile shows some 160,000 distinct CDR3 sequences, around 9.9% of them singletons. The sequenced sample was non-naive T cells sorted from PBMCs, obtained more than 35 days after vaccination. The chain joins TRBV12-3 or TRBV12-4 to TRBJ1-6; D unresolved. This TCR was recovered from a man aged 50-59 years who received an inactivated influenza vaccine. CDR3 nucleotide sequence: TGTGCCAGCAGTTTAGTGAAGGGCCCGGGGAATCTCCACTTT. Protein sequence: CASSLVKGPGNLHF.